Presented here are 23 T cell receptor beta chains from one specimen sequenced in a study of Ad26.COV2.S vaccination and SARS-CoV-2 variants. TCRdb's table, derived via immunoSEQ multiplex PCR, lists solely in-frame clones and lacks some. This sample has hundreds of thousands of clones, with more than 75% found just once. Treatment meaning: approximately 18 received Ad26.COV2.S at low or high dose, single or two shots; several received placebo; per-sample allocation not given. Specimen acquisition occurred on day 63 following the initial vaccine or placebo injection. The sequencing used peripheral blood, collected in a trial of Ad26.COV2.S vaccine versus placebo. The receptors here all came from a person between 18 and 60 years old who received the Ad26.COV2.S COVID-19 vaccine or a placebo.

The rearrangement links TRBV24-1 to TRBJ2-2, with D perhaps matching TRBD1 (5 bases). V lost 2 bases and J 3 bases, leaving 6 bases between the germline ends. The CDR3 length is 14 residues. Germline values: CDR1 KGHDR, CDR2 SFDVKD. This CDR3 reads CATSDSGYTGELFF. CDR3 bases: TGTGCCACCAGTGATTCAGGGTACACCGGGGAGCTGTTTTTT.

Points on this clone: This CDR3 is also generated by other DNA sequences in the sample. J is TRBJ1-4 and V is TRBV19; TRBD1 might be the D (5 bases). The CDR3 covers 14 residues. CDR1 LNHDA and CDR2 SQIVND come from the germline V gene (reference sequence). Trimming cost V 3 bases and J 4 bases, with 9 bases left between them. The CDR3 is CASSISGLNEKLFF. As DNA, the CDR3 is TGTGCCAGTAGTATCTCGGGACTTAATGAAAAACTGTTTTTT.

This clone was found once. The chain employs TRBV11-2 and TRBJ2-1; D is possibly TRBD2 (5 bases). This CDR3 comprises 14 residues. Trimming cost V 0 bases and J 6 bases, with 9 bases left between them. Per the germline V gene, CDR1 is SGHAT and CDR2 is FQNNGV. The CDR3 protein is CASSLDPGSNEQFF. CDR3 sequence (DNA): TGTGCCAGCAGCTTAGATCCGGGGAGCAATGAGCAGTTCTTC. Filled out from reference TRBV11-2 and TRBJ2-1, the complete variable domain reads EAGVAQSPRYKIIEKRQSVAFWCNPISGHATLYWYQQILGQGPKLLIQFQNNGVVDDSQLPKDRFSAERLKGVDSTLKIQPAKLEDSAVYLCASSLDPGSNEQFFGPGTRLTVL.

J is TRBJ1-1 and V is TRBV11-2; D remains unclear. The germline V and J ends were trimmed by 5 bases and 5 bases, with 9 bases remaining between them. The CDR3 spans 12 residues. The germline gives CDR1 SGHAT, CDR2 FQNNGV. CDR3 in DNA: TGTGCCAGCAGCCCCCTGGGTACTGAAGCTTTCTTT. Translation: CASSPLGTEAFF.

In its sample, this clone was seen a few times. This rearrangement joins TRBV5-1 to TRBJ1-2, with TRBD1 as a possible D gene (5 bases). The CDR3 spans 13 residues. The V gene lost 1 base and the J gene lost 8 bases, with 12 bases spanning the gap. Germline values: CDR1 SGHRS, CDR2 YFSETQ. The CDR3 nucleotides are TGCGCCAGCAGCTTGCGACAGTCTGAGGGCTACACCTTC. As protein: CASSLRQSEGYTF.

The chain is built from TRBV30 and TRBJ1-3; no clear D. With 0 bases removed from V and 8 bases from J, the gap between germline ends came to 11 bases. Germline lookup yields CDR1 GTSNPN and CDR2 SVGIG (reference sequence). This CDR3 contains 13 residues. In nucleotides, the CDR3 is TGTGCCTGGAGTGTACTGCCGAGCGACACCATATATTTT. Translating it yields CAWSVLPSDTIYF. Full variable domain (outside the CDR3, taken from reference TRBV30 and TRBJ1-3): SQTIHQWPATLVQPVGSPLSLECTVEGTSNPNLYWYRQAAGRGLQLLFYSVGIGQISSEVPQNLSASRPQDRQFILSSKKLLLSDSGFYLCAWSVLPSDTIYFGEGSWLTVV.

This clone was seen a single time. The sample has other DNA sequences that encode this CDR3 too. V gene TRBV7-9 combines with J gene TRBJ2-1; the D gene is possibly TRBD1 (5 bases). CDR3 length: 15 amino acids. The V gene lost 5 bases and the J gene lost 0 bases, with 11 bases spanning the gap. Germline V lookup: CDR1 SEHNR, CDR2 FQNEAQ (reference sequence). Written as DNA, the CDR3 is TGTGCCAGCAGCCCGCAGGGAAGCTCCTACAATGAGCAGTTCTTC. This encodes CASSPQGSSYNEQFF.

This clone was detected only a few times. The V gene is TRBV7-3, the J gene TRBJ2-3; D is ambiguous. CDR1 SGHTA and CDR2 FQGTGA come from the germline V gene. V dropped 5 bases and J dropped 0 bases, with 12 bases sitting between them. This CDR3 is 15 amino acids long. The CDR3 here is CASSPQSQSTDTQYF. In DNA form, the CDR3 reads TGTGCCAGCAGCCCACAAAGCCAGAGCACAGATACGCAGTATTTT.

The gene calls are TRBV27 and TRBJ1-1; no reliable D call. Trimming cost V 3 bases and J 0 bases, with 8 bases left between them. Germline CDR1 and CDR2: MNHEY and SMNVEV (reference sequence). The CDR3 is 14 residues long. The CDR3, as DNA: TGTGCCAGCAGTTTCTGGACCTTGAACACTGAAGCTTTCTTT. The encoded protein is CASSFWTLNTEAFF.

Remarks on this clone: This sample also contains other DNA sequences that code for the same CDR3. The chain combines TRBV9 with TRBJ2-2; the D is unclear. V was trimmed by 0 bases and J by 1 base, leaving 4 bases between them. The germline gives CDR1 SGDLS, CDR2 YYNGEE. The CDR3 consists of 14 residues. The CDR3 sequence: CASSVGGNTGELFF. CDR3 nucleotides: TGTGCCAGCAGCGTAGGGGGGAACACCGGGGAGCTGTTTTTT. The full variable domain, its missing parts supplied by reference TRBV9 and TRBJ2-2, is DSGVTQTPKHLITATGQRVTLRCSPRSGDLSVYWYQQSLDQGLQFLIQYYNGEERAKGNILERFSAQQFPDLHSELNLSSLELGDSALYFCASSVGGNTGELFFGEGSRLTVL.

This rearrangement joins TRBV11-1 to TRBJ2-1; 10 bases agree with TRBD1. Germline loops: CDR1 SGHAT, CDR2 FQDESV (reference sequence). After removal of 6 bases from V and 7 bases from J, the junction contained 9 bases not matched to a gene. This CDR3 comprises 15 residues. CDR3 residues: CASRLGQGEWNEQFF. The CDR3, as DNA: TGTGCCAGCAGACTCGGACAGGGGGAATGGAATGAGCAGTTCTTC. The entire variable domain, with the rest obtained from reference TRBV11-1 and TRBJ2-1, is as follows: EAEVAQSPRYKITEKSQAVAFWCDPISGHATLYWYRQILGQGPELLVQFQDESVVDDSQLPKDRFSAERLKGVDSTLKIQPAELGDSAMYLCASRLGQGEWNEQFFGPGTRLTVL.

The chain uses TRBV6-2 or TRBV6-3 and TRBJ2-7; D might be TRBD2 (5 bases). The CDR3 spans 17 residues. Germline V CDR1 and CDR2: MNHEY, SVGEGT. V gave up 2 bases and J gave up 3 bases, with 20 bases separating them. CDR3 protein: CASSYPSRGAESYEQYF. For the CDR3, the DNA is TGTGCCAGCAGTTACCCTTCCCGTGGAGCGGAGAGCTACGAGCAGTACTTC.

The rearrangement joins TRBV7-2 to TRBJ2-7, with D uncertain. Germline loops: CDR1 SGHTA, CDR2 FQGNSA. V lost 4 bases to trimming and J lost 3 bases, with 7 bases between them. CDR3 size: 12 residues. CDR3 DNA: TGTGCCAGCAGCTCCCTATACTACGAGCAGTACTTC. It translates to CASSSLYYEQYF.

The chain employs TRBV5-1 and TRBJ2-3; 8 bases are a match to TRBD2. Germline trimming cut 5 bases from V and 5 bases from J; bases unmatched to any gene: 10. CDR3 length: 15 amino acids. CDR1 and CDR2 (germline): SGHRS, YFSETQ. The CDR3 region is CASSPRGAGGDTQYF. The CDR3 region has the DNA TGCGCCAGCAGTCCGCGGGGGGCCGGGGGAGATACGCAGTATTTT. Full variable domain (rest looked up from reference TRBV5-1 and TRBJ2-3): KAGVTQTPRYLIKTRGQQVTLSCSPISGHRSVSWYQQTPGQGLQFLFEYFSETQRNKGNFPGRFSGRQFSNSRSEMNVSTLELGDSALYLCASSPRGAGGDTQYFGPGTRLTVL.

The chain carries TRBV19 and TRBJ2-7, with 9 bases lining up with TRBD2. With 3 bases clipped from V and 3 bases from J, the junction kept 3 bases outside the gene matches. Germline V CDR1 and CDR2: LNHDA, SQIVND (reference sequence). CDR3 length: 14 residues. Here the CDR3 DNA reads TGTGCCAGTAGTATGTCTAGCGGGATCTACGAGCAGTACTTC. It codes for CASSMSSGIYEQYF.

The rearrangement uses TRBV7-3 and TRBJ2-2, with D possibly matching TRBD2 (5 bases). Germline V CDR1 and CDR2: SGHTA, FQGTGA. The CDR3 contains 15 residues. V was cut by 5 bases and J by 3 bases, with 13 bases left in between. The chain's CDR3 is CASSAGRVDTGELFF. CDR3 sequence (DNA): TGTGCCAGCAGCGCGGGTCGGGTGGACACCGGGGAGCTGTTTTTT.

The V call is TRBV19, the J call TRBJ2-5; tentative D call: TRBD1 (6 bases). Trimming took 4 bases from V and 3 from J, leaving 9 bases between them. The CDR3 is 13 residues long. The germline V gene has CDR1 LNHDA and CDR2 SQIVND (reference sequence). CDR3 nucleotides: TGTGCCAGTAGTACTTGGACAGAAGAGACCCAGTACTTC. The encoded protein is CASSTWTEETQYF.

DNA for the CDR3: TGCGCCAGCAGCCAAGGGGGGGCGACAGGGTCGGGCTACGAGCAGTACTTC. Translating gives CASSQGGATGSGYEQYF. The chain employs TRBV4-1 and TRBJ2-7; D may be TRBD1 (7 bases). Germline lookup yields CDR1 MGHRA and CDR2 YSYEKL. The CDR3 covers 17 residues. Trimming pared 1 base from V and 3 bases from J, leaving 19 bases between.

V and J are TRBV20-1 and TRBJ1-3; unclear D gene. The V and J ends lost 3 bases and 8 bases respectively, with 14 bases between them. Germline lookup yields CDR1 DFQATT and CDR2 SNEGSKA (reference sequence). The CDR3 extends over 13 amino acids. CDR3 loop: CSASGQEIDTIYF. CDR3 coding DNA: TGCAGTGCTAGTGGCCAAGAAATCGACACCATATATTTT.

This clone occurred a few times. The chain combines TRBV4-2 with TRBJ1-5, with D perhaps matching TRBD1 (5 bases). Germline V gene data show CDR1 as LGHNA and CDR2 as YNFKEQ. Trimming left V 0 bases short and J 7 bases short, with 16 bases between. This CDR3 comprises 16 residues. CDR3 coding DNA: TGTGCCAGCAGCCAAGATCGCGGTGGGGGAGGGCAGCCCCAGCATTTT. Residues: CASSQDRGGGGQPQHF.

This chain connects TRBV27 to TRBJ1-4; no clear D. Trimming pared 3 bases from V and 3 bases from J, leaving 8 bases between. This CDR3 spans 14 amino acids. The V gene's germline CDR1 is MNHEY and CDR2 SMNVEV (reference sequence). The chain's CDR3 is CASSLSGSNEKLFF. CDR3 bases: TGTGCCAGCAGTTTGTCGGGGTCTAATGAAAAACTGTTTTTT.

The rearrangement uses TRBV12-3 or TRBV12-4 and TRBJ2-1, with D unresolved. CDR3 length equals 13 residues. Trimming left V 2 bases short and J 4 bases short, with 6 bases between. This CDR3 reads CASSLKVYNEQFF. The CDR3 DNA reads as TGTGCCAGCAGTTTAAAAGTATACAATGAGCAGTTCTTC.

V gene TRBV7-9 combines with J gene TRBJ1-6, with TRBD1 matching over 7 bases. The CDR3 has 17 residues. Per the germline V gene, CDR1 is SEHNR and CDR2 is FQNEAQ (reference sequence). Trimming cost V 4 bases and J 9 bases; bases outside gene matches: 15. The CDR3 sequence: CASSSRGRTGAGSPLHF. The CDR3 nucleotides are TGTGCCAGCAGCTCTAGGGGACGAACAGGGGCTGGTTCACCCCTCCACTTT.